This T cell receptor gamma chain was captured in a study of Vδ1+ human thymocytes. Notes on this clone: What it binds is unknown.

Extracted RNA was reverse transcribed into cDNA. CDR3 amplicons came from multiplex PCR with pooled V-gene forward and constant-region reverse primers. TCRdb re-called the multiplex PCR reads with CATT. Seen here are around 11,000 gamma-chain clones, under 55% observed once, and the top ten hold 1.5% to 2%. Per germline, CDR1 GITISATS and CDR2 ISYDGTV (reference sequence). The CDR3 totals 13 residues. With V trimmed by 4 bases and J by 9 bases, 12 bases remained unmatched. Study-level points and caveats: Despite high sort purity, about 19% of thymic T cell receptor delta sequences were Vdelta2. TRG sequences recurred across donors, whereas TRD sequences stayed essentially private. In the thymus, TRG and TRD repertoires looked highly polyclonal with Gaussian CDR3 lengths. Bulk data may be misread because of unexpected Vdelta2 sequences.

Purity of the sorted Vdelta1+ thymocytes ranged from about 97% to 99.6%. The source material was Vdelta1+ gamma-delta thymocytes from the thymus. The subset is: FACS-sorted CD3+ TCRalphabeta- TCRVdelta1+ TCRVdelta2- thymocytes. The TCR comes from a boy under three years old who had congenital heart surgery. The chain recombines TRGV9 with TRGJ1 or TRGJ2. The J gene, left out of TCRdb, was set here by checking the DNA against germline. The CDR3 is CALWDVSVPKKLF. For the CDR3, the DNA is TGTGCCTTGTGGGATGTGAGCGTTCCTAAGAAACTCTTT.